This T cell receptor (beta chain) was identified in a study of shared T cell receptors in the human thymus. Sequencing used immunoSEQ multiplex PCR; TCRdb keeps in-frame clones, though not all of them. Of about 660,000 clones listed, approximately 88% were seen once; the top ten hold approximately 0.01%. This sample also belongs to another study, concerning human thymus T cells.

The material sequenced was thymocytes. The TCR sequence derives from a boy under two years old with a congenital heart defect.

The CDR3 sequence is CASSTGGGDTEAFF. CDR3 DNA: TGCGCCAGCAGCACAGGGGGTGGGGACACTGAAGCTTTCTTT. The chain combines TRBV5-1 with TRBJ1-1; TRBD1 aligns across 8 bases. V was pared by 4 bases and J by 3 bases, with 5 bases of the junction left unmatched. The CDR3 runs 14 residues. Germline-derived CDR1 and CDR2 are SGHRS and YFSETQ.